A selection of T cell receptor beta chains follows, all from one sample in a study of cytomegalovirus exposure and HLA in healthy donors. Sequencing was performed with immunoSEQ multiplex PCR; in TCRdb, only in-frame clones are kept and a portion is missing. The sample records about 89,000 clones, roughly two thirds being singletons. Sequencing input: PBMCs. The receptors shown here come from a human donor in good health. The CDR3 runs from the conserved cysteine through the conserved F or W. The order of the fields is J gene, V gene, clone size, CDR3 length, D gene, CDR3 DNA, CDR3 protein. A D gene is named only where the DNA matches it firmly. Only part of the rows carry a size: once, few, many, or a class if the clone is expanded.

TRBJ2-1 TRBV5-4 few 17 TRBD2 TGTGCCAGCAGCCGAAATAGCGGGTCGAGCTCCTACAATGAGCAGTTCTTC CASSRNSGSSSYNEQFF
TRBJ2-3 TRBV7-9 once 13 TRBD1 TGTGCCAGCAGACAGTACCGGGACAGGGCGCAGTATTTT CASRQYRDRAQYF
TRBJ2-2 TRBV5-1 once 16 TRBD1 TGCGCCAGCAGCGACCCGGGACAGGGGAGTACCGGGGAGCTGTTTTTT CASSDPGQGSTGELFF
TRBJ2-1 TRBV7-9 many 12 - TGTGCCAGCAGCGCAACCCGAGGTGAGCAGTTCTTC CASSATRGEQFF
TRBJ1-1 TRBV18 - 13 - TGTGCCAGCTCAAGGGACAAGAACACTGAAGCTTTCTTT CASSRDKNTEAFF
TRBJ1-1 TRBV5-1 - 15 - TGCGCCAGCAGCTTAAAGGGGGTTGAGGGCACTGAAGCTTTCTTT CASSLKGVEGTEAFF
TRBJ1-1 TRBV18 - 14 TRBD1 TGTGCCAGCTCAGCCGGGACAGCTCTAACTGAAGCTTTCTTT CASSAGTALTEAFF
TRBJ2-2 TRBV9 - 15 TRBD1 TGTGCAAGCAGCGCCCGGGACAGGAACACCGGGGAGCTGTTTTTT CASSARDRNTGELFF
TRBJ2-3 TRBV14 - 15 TRBD2 TGTGCCAGCAGCCTGTCAGCGGGGGGCACAGATACGCAGTATTTT CASSLSAGGTDTQYF
TRBJ2-7 TRBV18 - 18 - TGTGCCAGCTCACCAAGGCCAATGACGGGTTTTACATCCTACGAGCAGTACTTC CASSPRPMTGFTSYEQYF
TRBJ2-7 TRBV19 - 17 - TGTGCCAGTAGTATGAGGGGGACCGGGACGGTTTCCTACGAGCAGTACTTC CASSMRGTGTVSYEQYF
TRBJ1-1 TRBV5-1 - 15 TRBD1 TGCGCCAGCAGCCCGGGACAGGCATGGGTCACTGAAGCTTTCTTT CASSPGQAWVTEAFF
TRBJ2-7 TRBV7-2 - 14 TRBD1 TGTGCCAGCAGCTACAGGGGGCTCCTCTACGAGCAGTACTTC CASSYRGLLYEQYF
TRBJ1-6 TRBV15 - 14 TRBD1 TGTGCCACCAGCAGAGGAGGGGGCAATTCACCCCTCCACTTT CATSRGGGNSPLHF
TRBJ2-1 TRBV7-9 few 15 TRBD2 TGTGCCAGCAGCCTTAGACTAGCGGGGGACGATGAGCAGTTCTTC CASSLRLAGDDEQFF
TRBJ1-6 TRBV14 - 15 - TGTGCCAGCAGCCCCATCCGGGGTCAAAATTCACCCCTCCACTTT CASSPIRGQNSPLHF
TRBJ1-6 TRBV5-6 - 14 TRBD1 TGTGCCAGCAGCTACGGACAGGGGGCTTCACCCCTCCACTTT CASSYGQGASPLHF
TRBJ2-1 TRBV2 few 17 TRBD2 TGTGCCAGCAGTGAAATACTAGCGGGGGGTAATATGAATGAGCAGTTCTTC CASSEILAGGNMNEQFF
TRBJ1-5 TRBV4-1 few 20 TRBD1 TGCGCCAGCAGCCAAGACGGACAGGGGAGGTTCCCGTATAGCAATCAGCCCCAGCATTTT CASSQDGQGRFPYSNQPQHF
TRBJ2-1 TRBV4-3 few 15 TRBD1 TGCGCCAGCAGCCCGGACAGGGTCTCCTACAATGAGCAGTTCTTC CASSPDRVSYNEQFF
TRBJ2-3 TRBV6-1 once 13 - TGTGCCAGCAGGATGGCGACTGGGGATACGCAGTATTTT CASRMATGDTQYF
TRBJ2-7 TRBV11-3 - 15 TRBD1 TGTGCCAGCAGCTTAAAAGGGACAGGAGCCTACGAGCAGTACTTC CASSLKGTGAYEQYF
TRBJ1-5 TRBV30 - 15 TRBD1 TGTGCCTGGAGCTCCACCGGGACAGGGTATCAGCCCCAGCATTTT CAWSSTGTGYQPQHF
TRBJ2-7 TRBV7-2 - 12 - TGTGCCAGCAGCCGTACCGGCTACGAGCAGTACTTC CASSRTGYEQYF
TRBJ1-2 TRBV18 - 14 TRBD1 TGTGCCAGCTCACCTGGGACAGGGACGGGAGGCTACACCTTC CASSPGTGTGGYTF
TRBJ1-2 TRBV7-2 - 16 TRBD1 TGTGCCAGCAGCTTAGCCGGGACAGCATCTCTCTATGGCTACACCTTC CASSLAGTASLYGYTF